This T cell receptor beta chain was identified during a study of ipilimumab plus nivolumab after autologous stem cell transplantation. Study as a whole: Typical patient got about 5 ipilimumab doses and about eight nivolumab doses (median).

Losses at the gene ends were 3 bases for V and 0 bases for J; bases not matched to a gene: 5. Germline loops: CDR1 KGHSH, CDR2 LQKENI. The CDR3 loop spans 16 amino acids. Through week 26, nivolumab 3 mg/kg IV was given weeks 1, 4, 7, 10, then biweekly. Measured with immunoSEQ multiplex PCR; TCRdb has only the in-frame clones, and not every one. This sample carries approximately 84,000 clones, 75% to 85% of them seen once, and the ten largest clones take more than 2%. The sample here was PBMCs, taken in a trial of ipilimumab plus nivolumab as post-transplant consolidation. This sequence was found in a male donor with diffuse large B-cell lymphoma. The V and J genes are TRBV18 and TRBJ2-7; TRBD1 matches 10 bases. The CDR3 loop is CASSPQTGGNSYEQYF. The CDR3, as DNA: TGTGCCAGCTCACCCCAGACAGGGGGCAACTCCTACGAGCAGTACTTC.